The clone carrying this T cell receptor (beta chain) was picked up one time. Data came from immunoSEQ multiplex PCR; TCRdb stores just in-frame clones and leaves some out. This sample has 5,000 or so clones, with 20% to 30% found just once. The treatment: randomized to nivolumab then ipilimumab (arm A) or the reverse (arm B). This specimen comes from a study of sequential checkpoint blockade in melanoma. This CDR3 contains 14 residues. The germline gives CDR1 SQVTM, CDR2 ANQGSEA. V lost 4 bases and J lost 3, with 13 bases in between. This TCR was sampled from a human donor with melanoma. The sample here was tumor tissue (inferred from file names), taken from a patient given nivolumab and ipilimumab in sequence. This chain connects TRBV29-1 to TRBJ1-5; D is unresolved. The CDR3 bases are TGCAGCGTTGGGGCGGGAGGGCCCAATCAGCCCCAGCATTTT. It codes for CSVGAGGPNQPQHF. Full variable domain (remainder filled in from reference TRBV29-1 and TRBJ1-5): SAVISQKPSRDICQRGTSLTIQCQVDSQVTMMFWYRQQPGQSLTLIATANQGSEATYESGFVIDKFPISRPNLTFSTLTVSNMSPEDSSIYLCSVGAGGPNQPQHFGDGTRLSIL.